This T cell receptor beta chain comes out of a study of blood T cell repertoires in COVID-19. Study summary: From T cells, B-cell-depleted T cells, or PBMCs came the material, which was cDNA or gDNA.

V shed 6 bases, J shed 0 bases, and the junction held 5 bases outside the gene matches. CDR1 and CDR2 (germline): LNHDA, SQIVND (reference sequence). This CDR3 contains 14 residues. Patients of the Seattle cohort, enrolled during active infection, were followed longitudinally. Original processing notes: By means of reference gene primer amplification, nucleated cell counts were estimated. TCRdb's copy holds only in-frame clones and misses some; the assay was immunoSEQ multiplex PCR. That table furnishes V, J and clone size, whereas the DNA furnished D and trimming. This sample carries 120,000 to 150,000 clones, more than 80% of them seen once, and the ten largest clones take roughly 13%.

The sample consisted of peripheral blood. This TCR came from a man aged 18 to 30 with COVID-19, enrolled during active disease. V gene TRBV19 combines with J gene TRBJ2-7; 7 bases are a match to TRBD1. DNA for the CDR3: TGTGCCAGTAGCCCCGGGACAGTCTCCTACGAGCAGTACTTC. Protein product: CASSPGTVSYEQYF.